A selection of T cell receptor beta chains follows, all from one sample in a study of T cell changes during pregnancy in multiple sclerosis. Clones were sequenced by immunoSEQ multiplex PCR, and TCRdb holds only the in-frame ones, with some missing. The data show more than 95,000 clones, roughly 92% seen once. Sequenced here: peripheral blood, sampled after pregnancy. The receptor set was obtained from a female donor with multiple sclerosis, enrolled in a pregnancy study. Both conserved end residues are part of each CDR3. D genes are given only for firm matches. The size field is filled for only some rows; it gives once, few, many or a size class.

V	J	size	D	CDR3	DNA
TRBV6-5	TRBJ2-1	-	TRBD2	CASSPLGRRDEQFF	TGTGCCAGCAGTCCACTCGGGAGGCGGGATGAGCAGTTCTTC
TRBV27	TRBJ1-4	-	TRBD1	CASRRQGANEKLFF	TGTGCCAGCAGGAGACAGGGGGCTAATGAAAAACTGTTTTTT
TRBV6-5	TRBJ2-3	-	TRBD2	CASMGGRVVDTQYF	TGTGCCAGCATGGGCGGGAGAGTCGTAGATACGCAGTATTTT
TRBV6-5	TRBJ1-1	-	-	CASSYEGGTEAFF	TGTGCCAGCAGTTACGAAGGGGGAACTGAAGCTTTCTTT
TRBV10-3	TRBJ2-3	-	-	CAITEEGASTDTQYF	TGTGCCATCACCGAGGAGGGTGCTAGCACAGATACGCAGTATTTT
TRBV4-2	TRBJ2-2	few	TRBD2	CASSPRLAGAWGELFF	TGTGCCAGCAGCCCCCGACTAGCGGGAGCATGGGGGGAGCTGTTTTTT
TRBV2	TRBJ2-7	-	TRBD2	CASIKGAGNSYEQYF	TGTGCCAGCATTAAAGGAGCGGGAAACTCCTACGAGCAGTACTTC
TRBV11-2	TRBJ1-2	-	-	CASSLSRGGAGLGYTF	TGTGCCAGCAGCTTATCACGGGGGGGCGCGGGTCTTGGCTACACCTTC
TRBV6-1	TRBJ2-1	-	TRBD2	CASSARGAGDHNEQFF	TGTGCCAGCAGTGCTCGGGGAGCGGGAGACCACAATGAGCAGTTCTTC
TRBV10-2	TRBJ2-1	-	TRBD2	CASSESGGSYNEQFF	TGCGCCAGCAGTGAGTCTGGCGGGAGTTACAATGAGCAGTTCTTC
TRBV21-1	TRBJ2-7	-	-	CAGNREPPPYEQYF	TGTGCCGGAAACCGGGAGCCCCCTCCCTACGAGCAGTACTTC
TRBV4-1	TRBJ2-2	-	-	CASTQAGGITGELFF	TGCGCCAGCACCCAGGCGGGCGGGATCACCGGGGAGCTGTTTTTT
TRBV2	TRBJ2-7	-	-	CASSEWDTNEQYF	TGTGCCAGCAGTGAATGGGACACGAACGAGCAGTACTTC
TRBV6-5	TRBJ2-1	-	TRBD2	CASGGVTSGANEQFF	TGTGCCAGTGGGGGGGTGACTAGCGGGGCGAATGAGCAGTTCTTC
TRBV4-1	TRBJ2-1	-	-	CASSQGVDRRNEQFF	TGCGCCAGCAGCCAAGGGGTAGACAGGAGGAATGAGCAGTTCTTC
TRBV9	TRBJ2-3	-	TRBD2	CASSVSGAGADTQYF	TGTGCCAGCAGCGTAAGCGGAGCGGGAGCTGATACGCAGTATTTT
TRBV7-9	TRBJ2-1	-	-	CASSLSGLFNEQFF	TGTGCCAGCAGCTTATCAGGGTTATTCAATGAGCAGTTCTTC
TRBV4-3	TRBJ1-2	-	TRBD1	CASSPGTGNYGYTF	TGCGCCAGCAGTCCCGGGACAGGGAACTATGGCTACACCTTC
TRBV5-1	TRBJ2-1	-	-	CASSLGALAGYEQFF	TGCGCCAGCAGCTTGGGCGCCTTGGCGGGGTATGAGCAGTTCTTC
TRBV4-1	TRBJ2-4	-	TRBD2	CASSPGLAGGGAKNIQYF	TGCGCCAGCAGCCCGGGACTAGCGGGAGGTGGGGCCAAAAACATTCAGTACTTC
TRBV28	TRBJ2-5	once	-	CASSLGSIRQETQYF	TGTGCCAGCAGTTTGGGTAGCATTAGGCAAGAGACCCAGTACTTC
TRBV19	TRBJ1-3	-	-	CASSMAGVSGNTIYF	TGTGCCAGTAGTATGGCAGGGGTTTCTGGAAACACCATATATTTT
TRBV7-9	TRBJ2-1	-	TRBD2	CASRTGLAEINEQFF	TGTGCCAGCAGGACGGGACTAGCGGAAATCAATGAGCAGTTCTTC
TRBV27	TRBJ1-1	-	-	CASRELGWNTEAFF	TGTGCCAGCCGAGAACTGGGCTGGAACACTGAAGCTTTCTTT
TRBV4-2	TRBJ2-7	-	-	CASSQDFSYEQYF	TGTGCCAGCAGCCAAGATTTTAGCTACGAGCAGTACTTC
TRBV7-9	TRBJ2-7	many	TRBD2	CASSSHRTSGSGEQYF	TGTGCCAGCAGCTCCCACAGGACTAGCGGGAGCGGCGAGCAGTACTTC
TRBV10-3	TRBJ2-4	-	TRBD1	CAIGDRAGNIQYF	TGTGCCATCGGGGACAGGGCGGGGAACATTCAGTACTTC
TRBV29-1	TRBJ2-7	-	TRBD2	CSVGTSASYEQYF	TGCAGCGTTGGGACTAGCGCTTCCTACGAGCAGTACTTC
TRBV4-3	TRBJ2-2	-	-	CASSQGGFGTGELFF	TGCGCCAGCAGCCAAGGAGGGTTTGGCACCGGGGAGCTGTTTTTT
TRBV10-1	TRBJ2-7	-	-	CASAVSVSYEQYF	TGCGCCAGTGCGGTATCGGTCTCCTACGAGCAGTACTTC
TRBV9	TRBJ1-2	-	TRBD1	CASSGDRVVGYGYTF	TGTGCCAGCAGCGGGGACAGGGTGGTCGGCTATGGCTACACCTTC
TRBV5-5	TRBJ2-1	-	-	CASSLVVSGYNEQFF	TGTGCCAGCAGCTTGGTGGTTAGCGGATACAATGAGCAGTTCTTC
TRBV25-1	TRBJ2-7	-	TRBD1	CASEGAAGYEQYF	TGTGCCAGCGAGGGGGCCGCCGGGTACGAGCAGTACTTC
TRBV27	TRBJ2-2	once	TRBD2	CASSVGLAVNTGELFF	TGTGCCAGCAGTGTTGGACTAGCGGTGAACACCGGGGAGCTGTTTTTT
TRBV7-2	TRBJ2-4	-	TRBD2	CASSSGGNRAKNIQYF	TGTGCCAGCAGCTCCGGGGGGAATCGAGCCAAAAACATTCAGTACTTC
TRBV2	TRBJ1-3	few	-	CASSVPGNTIYF	TGTGCCAGCAGTGTCCCAGGAAACACCATATATTTT
TRBV25-1	TRBJ2-5	-	-	CASSDRGKSRGETQYF	TGTGCCAGCAGTGATAGGGGCAAATCCAGGGGAGAGACCCAGTACTTC
TRBV19	TRBJ1-1	-	-	CASSTRPVNTEAFF	TGTGCCAGTAGTACGAGGCCCGTGAACACTGAAGCTTTCTTT
TRBV19	TRBJ2-3	-	-	CASSIRADTQYF	TGTGCCAGTAGTATACGGGCAGATACGCAGTATTTT
TRBV28	TRBJ2-1	-	-	CASSPLAYNEQFF	TGTGCCAGCAGTCCCCTAGCGTACAATGAGCAGTTCTTC
TRBV7-2	TRBJ2-6	once	TRBD1	CASSLQGAGANVLTF	TGTGCCAGCAGCCTACAGGGGGCTGGGGCCAACGTCCTGACTTTC